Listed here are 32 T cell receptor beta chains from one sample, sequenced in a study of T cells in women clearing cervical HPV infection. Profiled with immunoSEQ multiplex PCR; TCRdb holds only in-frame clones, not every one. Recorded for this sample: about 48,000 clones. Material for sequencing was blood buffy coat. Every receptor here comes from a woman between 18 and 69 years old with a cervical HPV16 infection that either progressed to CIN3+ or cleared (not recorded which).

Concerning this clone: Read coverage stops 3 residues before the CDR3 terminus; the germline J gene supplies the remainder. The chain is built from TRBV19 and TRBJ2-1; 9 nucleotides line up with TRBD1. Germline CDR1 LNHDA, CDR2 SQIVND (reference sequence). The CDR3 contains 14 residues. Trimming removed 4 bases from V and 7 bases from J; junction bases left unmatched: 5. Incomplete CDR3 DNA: TGTGCCAGTAGTAGGGACAGGGAAAGGAATGAG. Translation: CASSRDRERNE. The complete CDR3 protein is CASSRDRERNEQFF.

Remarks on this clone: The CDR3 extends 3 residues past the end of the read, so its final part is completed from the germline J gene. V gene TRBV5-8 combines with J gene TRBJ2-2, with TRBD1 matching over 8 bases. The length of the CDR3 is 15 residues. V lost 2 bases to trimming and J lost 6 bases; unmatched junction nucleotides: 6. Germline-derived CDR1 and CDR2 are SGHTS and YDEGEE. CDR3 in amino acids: CASSLTDRVSGELFF. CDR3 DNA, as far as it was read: TGTGCCAGCAGCTTAACGGACAGGGTTTCCGGGGAG.

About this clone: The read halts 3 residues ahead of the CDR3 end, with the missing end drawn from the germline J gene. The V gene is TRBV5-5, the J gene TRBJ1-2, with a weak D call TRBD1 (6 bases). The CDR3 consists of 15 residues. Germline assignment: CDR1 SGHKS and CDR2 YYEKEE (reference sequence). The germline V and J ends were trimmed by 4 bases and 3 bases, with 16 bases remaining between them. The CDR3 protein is CASSLDRSIHYGYTF. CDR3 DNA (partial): TGTGCCAGCAGCCTCGACAGGAGCATACACTATGGC.

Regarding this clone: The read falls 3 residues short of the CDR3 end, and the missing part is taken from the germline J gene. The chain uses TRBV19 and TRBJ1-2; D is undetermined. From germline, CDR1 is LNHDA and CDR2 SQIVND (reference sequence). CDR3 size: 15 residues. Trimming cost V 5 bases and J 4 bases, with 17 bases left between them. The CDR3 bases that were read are TGTGCCAGTAGTGGTCTACGATCTCTGAGCTATGGC. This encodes CASSGLRSLSYG. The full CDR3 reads CASSGLRSLSYGYTF.

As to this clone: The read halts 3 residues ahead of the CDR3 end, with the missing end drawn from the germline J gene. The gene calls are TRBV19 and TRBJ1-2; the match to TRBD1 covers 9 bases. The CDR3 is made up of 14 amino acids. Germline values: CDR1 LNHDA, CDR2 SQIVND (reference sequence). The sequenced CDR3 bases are TGTGCCAGTAGCTTCGGACAGGGGAGTTACGGC. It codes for CASSFGQGSYG. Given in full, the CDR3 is CASSFGQGSYGYTF. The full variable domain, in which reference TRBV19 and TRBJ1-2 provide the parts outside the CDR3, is DGGITQSPKYLFRKEGQNVTLSCEQNLNHDAMYWYRQDPGQGLRLIYYSQIVNDFQKGDIAEGYSVSREKKESFPLTVTSAQKNPTAFYLCASSFGQGSYGYTFGSGTRLTVV.

CDR3 DNA (partial): TGTGCCAGTAGTCCGCGGACAGGGAGTAATGAAAAA. It codes for CASSPRTGSNEK. The full-length CDR3 reads as CASSPRTGSNEKLFF. The chain carries TRBV19 and TRBJ1-4; 8 nucleotides agree with TRBD1. The CDR3 goes on 3 residues after the read ends, and that part is filled in from the germline J gene. V trimming: 5 bases; J trimming: 4 bases; junction bases outside the gene matches: 6. The CDR3 has 15 residues. The germline gives CDR1 LNHDA, CDR2 SQIVND (reference sequence).

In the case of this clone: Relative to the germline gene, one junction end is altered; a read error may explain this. The CDR3 loop reads CAPNAGGGVGNRPQHF. The sequenced part of the CDR3 DNA is TGTGCCCCCAATGCGGGAGGGGGGGTGGGTAATCGGCCC. The rearrangement links TRBV19 to TRBJ1-5, with D possibly being TRBD1 (6 bases). The read is 3 residues too short to cover the CDR3 end, so that end is filled in from the germline J gene. Germline CDR1 reads LNHDA; CDR2 reads SQIVND (reference sequence). The CDR3 is made up of 16 amino acids.

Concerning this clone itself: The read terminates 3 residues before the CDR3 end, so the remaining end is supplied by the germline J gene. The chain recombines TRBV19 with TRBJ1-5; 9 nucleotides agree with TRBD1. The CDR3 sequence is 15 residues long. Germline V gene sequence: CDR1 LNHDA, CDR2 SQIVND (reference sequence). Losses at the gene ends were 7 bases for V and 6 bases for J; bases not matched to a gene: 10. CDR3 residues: CASNPMTGGGQPQHF. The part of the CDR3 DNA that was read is TGTGCCAGTAACCCTATGACAGGGGGTGGTCAGCCC.

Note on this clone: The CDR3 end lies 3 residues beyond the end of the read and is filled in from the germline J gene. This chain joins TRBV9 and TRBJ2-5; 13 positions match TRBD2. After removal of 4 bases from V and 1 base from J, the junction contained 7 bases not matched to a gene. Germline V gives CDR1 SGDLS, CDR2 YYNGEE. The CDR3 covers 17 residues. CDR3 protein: CASSPRGLAGPQETQYF. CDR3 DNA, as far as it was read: TGTGCCAGCAGCCCCCGGGGACTAGCGGGGCCCCAAGAGACC.

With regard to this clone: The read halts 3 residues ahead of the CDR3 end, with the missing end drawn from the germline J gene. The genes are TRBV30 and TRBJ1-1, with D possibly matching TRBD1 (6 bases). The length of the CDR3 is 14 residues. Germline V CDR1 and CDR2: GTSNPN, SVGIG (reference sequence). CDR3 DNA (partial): TGTGCCTGGAGTCAGGCCCTAGGGGGGGAGACC. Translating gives CAWSQALGGET. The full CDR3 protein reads CAWSQALGGETAFF.

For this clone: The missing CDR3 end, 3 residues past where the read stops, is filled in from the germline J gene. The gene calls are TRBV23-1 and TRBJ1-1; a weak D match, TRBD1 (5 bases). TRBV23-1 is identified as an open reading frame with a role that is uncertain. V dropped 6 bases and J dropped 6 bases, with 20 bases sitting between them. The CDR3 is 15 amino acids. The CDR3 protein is CASSTWPGERAEAFF. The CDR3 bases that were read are TGCGCCAGCAGCACCTGGCCGGGGGAAAGGGCTGAA.

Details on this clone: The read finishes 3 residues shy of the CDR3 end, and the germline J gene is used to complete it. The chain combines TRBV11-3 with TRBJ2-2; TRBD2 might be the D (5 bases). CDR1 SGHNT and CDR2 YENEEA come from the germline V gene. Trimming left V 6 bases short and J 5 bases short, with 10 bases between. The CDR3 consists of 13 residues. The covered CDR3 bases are TGTGCCAGCAGGAAGGGCGGGACCGGGGAG. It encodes CASRKGGTGE. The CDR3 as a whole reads CASRKGGTGELFF.

CDR3 in amino acids: CASRPQDYANYGYTF. CDR3 DNA (partial): TGTGCCAGCAGGCCTCAGGACTACGCTAACTATGGC. The V and J genes are TRBV6-4 and TRBJ1-2; D is ambiguous. The sequenced fragment ends 3 residues before the CDR3 boundary, so the rest is inferred from the germline J gene. Germline V lookup: CDR1 MRHNA, CDR2 SNTAGT. The CDR3 runs to 15 residues. V was trimmed by 6 bases and J by 0 bases, leaving 14 bases between them.

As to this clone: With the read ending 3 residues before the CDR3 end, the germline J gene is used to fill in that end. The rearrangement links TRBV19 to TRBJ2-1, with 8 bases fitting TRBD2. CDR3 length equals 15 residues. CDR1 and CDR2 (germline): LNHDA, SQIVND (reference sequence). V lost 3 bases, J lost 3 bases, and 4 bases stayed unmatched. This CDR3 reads CASSIVGGGYNEQFF. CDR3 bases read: TGTGCCAGTAGTATCGTCGGGGGGGGCTACAATGAG.

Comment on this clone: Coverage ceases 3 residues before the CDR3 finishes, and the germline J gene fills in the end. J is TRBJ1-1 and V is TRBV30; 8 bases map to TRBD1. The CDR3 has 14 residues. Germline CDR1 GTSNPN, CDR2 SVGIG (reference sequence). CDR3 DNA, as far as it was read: TGTGCCTGGAGTGTTTTCGCAGGGGGCGAGGAA. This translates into CAWSVFAGGEE. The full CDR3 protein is CAWSVFAGGEEAFF.

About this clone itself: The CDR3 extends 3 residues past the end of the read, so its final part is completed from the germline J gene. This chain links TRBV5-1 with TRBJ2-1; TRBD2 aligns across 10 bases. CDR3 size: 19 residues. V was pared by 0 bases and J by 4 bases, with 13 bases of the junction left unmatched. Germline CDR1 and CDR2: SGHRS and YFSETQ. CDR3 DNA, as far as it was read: TGCGCCAGCAGCTTGGCGGGGGGCGCGGGACTAGCGTCATACAATGAG. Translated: CASSLAGGAGLASYNE. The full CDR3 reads CASSLAGGAGLASYNEQFF. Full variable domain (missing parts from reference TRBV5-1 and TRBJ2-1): KAGVTQTPRYLIKTRGQQVTLSCSPISGHRSVSWYQQTPGQGLQFLFEYFSETQRNKGNFPGRFSGRQFSNSRSEMNVSTLELGDSALYLCASSLAGGAGLASYNEQFFGPGTRLTVL.

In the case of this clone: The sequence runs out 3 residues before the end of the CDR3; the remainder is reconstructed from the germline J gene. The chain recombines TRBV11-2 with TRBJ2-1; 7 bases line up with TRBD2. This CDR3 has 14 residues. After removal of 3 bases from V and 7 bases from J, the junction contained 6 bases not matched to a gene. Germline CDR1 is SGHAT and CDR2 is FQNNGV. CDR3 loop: CASSLVGGGNEQFF. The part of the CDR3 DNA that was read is TGTGCCAGCAGCTTGGTGGGGGGGGGAAATGAG.

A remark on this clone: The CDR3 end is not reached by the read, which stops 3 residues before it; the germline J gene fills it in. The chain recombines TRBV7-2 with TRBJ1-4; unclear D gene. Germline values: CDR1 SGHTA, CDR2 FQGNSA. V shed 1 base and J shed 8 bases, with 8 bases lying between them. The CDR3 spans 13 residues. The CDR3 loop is CASSLERWEKLFF. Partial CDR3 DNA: TGTGCCAGCAGCTTAGAACGGTGGGAAAAA.

CDR3 amino acids: CASSPGQVFGNTIYF. Partial CDR3 DNA: TGTGCCAGCAGCCCGGGACAGGTGTTTGGAAACACC. The chain employs TRBV7-9 and TRBJ1-3; 8 nucleotides match TRBD1. The sequence runs out 3 residues before the end of the CDR3; the remainder is reconstructed from the germline J gene. The V gene's germline CDR1 is SEHNR and CDR2 FQNEAQ (reference sequence). This CDR3 is 15 amino acids long. J was trimmed by 3 bases and V by 5 bases; bases with no gene match: 6.

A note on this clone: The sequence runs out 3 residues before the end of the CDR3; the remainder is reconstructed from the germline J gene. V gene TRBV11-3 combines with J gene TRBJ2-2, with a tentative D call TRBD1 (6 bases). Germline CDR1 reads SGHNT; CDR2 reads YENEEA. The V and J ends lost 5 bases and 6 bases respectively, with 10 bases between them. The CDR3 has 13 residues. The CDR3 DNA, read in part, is TGTGCCAGCAGCAACAGGGTAGCCGGGGAG. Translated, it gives CASSNRVAGE. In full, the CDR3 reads CASSNRVAGELFF.

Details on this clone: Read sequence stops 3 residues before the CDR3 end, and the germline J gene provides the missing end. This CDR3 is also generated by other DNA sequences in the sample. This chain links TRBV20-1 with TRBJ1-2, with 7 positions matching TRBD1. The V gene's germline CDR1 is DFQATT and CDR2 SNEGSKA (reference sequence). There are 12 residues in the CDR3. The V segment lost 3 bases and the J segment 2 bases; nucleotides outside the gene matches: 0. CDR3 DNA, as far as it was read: TGCAGTGCTAGGACAGGGAACTATGGC. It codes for CSARTGNYG. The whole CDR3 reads CSARTGNYGYTF.

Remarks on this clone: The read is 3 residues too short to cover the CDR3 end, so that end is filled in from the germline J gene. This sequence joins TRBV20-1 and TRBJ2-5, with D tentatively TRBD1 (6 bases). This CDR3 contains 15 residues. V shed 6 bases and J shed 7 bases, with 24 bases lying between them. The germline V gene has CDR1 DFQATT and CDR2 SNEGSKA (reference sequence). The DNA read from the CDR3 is TGCAGTGCCCTGACCCCGACAGGATCGCCAGGGACC. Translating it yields CSALTPTGSPGT. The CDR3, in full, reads CSALTPTGSPGTQYF.

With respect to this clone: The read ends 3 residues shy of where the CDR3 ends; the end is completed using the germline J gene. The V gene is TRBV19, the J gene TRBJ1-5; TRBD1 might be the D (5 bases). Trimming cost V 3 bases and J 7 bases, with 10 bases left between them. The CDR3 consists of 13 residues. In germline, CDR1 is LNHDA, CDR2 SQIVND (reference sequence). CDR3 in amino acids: CASSMGWGQPQHF. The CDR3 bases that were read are TGTGCCAGTAGTATGGGTTGGGGCCAGCCC. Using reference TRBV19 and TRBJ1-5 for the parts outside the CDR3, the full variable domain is DGGITQSPKYLFRKEGQNVTLSCEQNLNHDAMYWYRQDPGQGLRLIYYSQIVNDFQKGDIAEGYSVSREKKESFPLTVTSAQKNPTAFYLCASSMGWGQPQHFGDGTRLSIL.

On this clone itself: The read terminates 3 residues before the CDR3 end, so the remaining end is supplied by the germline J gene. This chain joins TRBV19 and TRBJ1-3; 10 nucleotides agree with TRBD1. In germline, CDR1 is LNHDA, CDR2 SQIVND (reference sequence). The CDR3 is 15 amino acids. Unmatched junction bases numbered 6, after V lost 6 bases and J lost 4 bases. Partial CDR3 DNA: TGTGCCAGTAGACCCCGACAGGGGGCCGGAAACACC. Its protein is CASRPRQGAGNT. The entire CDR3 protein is CASRPRQGAGNTIYF.

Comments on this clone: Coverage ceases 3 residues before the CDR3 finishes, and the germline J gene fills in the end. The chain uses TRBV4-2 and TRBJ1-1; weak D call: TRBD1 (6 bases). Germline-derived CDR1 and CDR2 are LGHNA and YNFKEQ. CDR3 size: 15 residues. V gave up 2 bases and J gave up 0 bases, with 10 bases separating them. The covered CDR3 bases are TGTGCCAGCAGCCAACAACAGGGCATGAACACTGAA. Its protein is CASSQQQGMNTE. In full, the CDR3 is CASSQQQGMNTEAFF.

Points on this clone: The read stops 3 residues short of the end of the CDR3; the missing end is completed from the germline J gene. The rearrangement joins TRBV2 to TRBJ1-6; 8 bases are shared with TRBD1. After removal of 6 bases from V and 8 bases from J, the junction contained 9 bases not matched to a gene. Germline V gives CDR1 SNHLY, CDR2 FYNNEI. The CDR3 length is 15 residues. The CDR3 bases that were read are TGTGCCAGCAGGGAGCCGACAGGGGTCTATTCACCC. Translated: CASREPTGVYSP. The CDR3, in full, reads CASREPTGVYSPLHF.

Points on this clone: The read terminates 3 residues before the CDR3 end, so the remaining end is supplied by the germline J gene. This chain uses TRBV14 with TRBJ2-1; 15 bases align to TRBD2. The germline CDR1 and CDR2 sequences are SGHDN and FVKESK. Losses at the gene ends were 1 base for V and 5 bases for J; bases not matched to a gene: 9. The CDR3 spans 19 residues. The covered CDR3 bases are TGTGCCAGCAGCCAAGCTCCCGGGACTAGCGGGAGGTGGGACAATGAG. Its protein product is CASSQAPGTSGRWDNE. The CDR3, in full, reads CASSQAPGTSGRWDNEQFF.

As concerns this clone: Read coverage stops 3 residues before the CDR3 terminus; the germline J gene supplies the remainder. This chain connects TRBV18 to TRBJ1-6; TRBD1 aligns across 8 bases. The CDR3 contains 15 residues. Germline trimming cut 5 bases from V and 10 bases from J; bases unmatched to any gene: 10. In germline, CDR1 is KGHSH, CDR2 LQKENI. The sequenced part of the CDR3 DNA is TGTGCCAGCTCAGCCCGACAGGGGCGAAACTCACCC. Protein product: CASSARQGRNSP. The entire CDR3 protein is CASSARQGRNSPLHF.

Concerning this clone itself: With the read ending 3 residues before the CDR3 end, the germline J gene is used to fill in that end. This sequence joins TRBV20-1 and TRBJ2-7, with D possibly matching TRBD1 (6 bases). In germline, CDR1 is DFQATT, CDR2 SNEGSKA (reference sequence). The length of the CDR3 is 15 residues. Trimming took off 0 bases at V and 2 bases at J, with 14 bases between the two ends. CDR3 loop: CSARDLTRGTYEQYF. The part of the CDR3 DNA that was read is TGCAGTGCTAGAGATCTGACAAGGGGGACCTACGAG.

The part of the CDR3 DNA that was read is TGTGCCAGCAGCTTAGAGACTAGCGGGGCTTACGAG. Translated, it gives CASSLETSGAYE. The whole CDR3 reads CASSLETSGAYEQYF. This chain connects TRBV11-2 to TRBJ2-7, with 11 positions matching TRBD2. The CDR3 goes on 3 residues after the read ends, and that part is filled in from the germline J gene. The CDR3 has 15 amino acids. Germline CDR1 and CDR2: SGHAT and FQNNGV. J gave up 4 bases and V 0 bases, and 2 bases lay outside the gene matches.

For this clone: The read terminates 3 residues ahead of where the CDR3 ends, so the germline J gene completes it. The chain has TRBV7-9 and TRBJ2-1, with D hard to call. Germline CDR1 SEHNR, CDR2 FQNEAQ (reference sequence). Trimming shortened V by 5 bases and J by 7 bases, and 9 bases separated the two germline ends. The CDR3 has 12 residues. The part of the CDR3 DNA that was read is TGTGCCAGCAGCAACCCGACAAATGAG. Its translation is CASSNPTNE. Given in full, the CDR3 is CASSNPTNEQFF. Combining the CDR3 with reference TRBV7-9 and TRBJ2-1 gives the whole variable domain DTGVSQNPRHKITKRGQNVTFRCDPISEHNRLYWYRQTLGQGPEFLTYFQNEAQLEKSRLLSDRFSAERPKGSFSTLEIQRTEQGDSAMYLCASSNPTNEQFFGPGTRLTVL.

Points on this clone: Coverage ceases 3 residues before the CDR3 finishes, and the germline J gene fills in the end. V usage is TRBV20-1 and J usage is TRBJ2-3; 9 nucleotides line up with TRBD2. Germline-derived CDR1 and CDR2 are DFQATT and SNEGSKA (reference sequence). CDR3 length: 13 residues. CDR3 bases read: TGCAGTGCTAGATCTCTAGCGGGAATGGCG. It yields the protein CSARSLAGMA. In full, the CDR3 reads CSARSLAGMAQYF.